This is a list of T cell receptor beta chains from one sample in a study of shared clonotypes between healthy human individuals. Sequencing used immunoSEQ multiplex PCR; TCRdb keeps in-frame clones, though not all of them. In the table there are over a million clones, approximately 70% of which are singletons. Sequencing was done on a sample of memory CD4+ T cells sorted from blood. The receptors come from a man aged 18 to 30 in good health. CDR3s include the opening cysteine and the closing phenylalanine or tryptophan. The D gene is left open where the match is weak. The listing skips clone size in some rows; elsewhere it reads once, few, many or a size class.

once	TRBV19	.	TRBJ2-7	TGTGCCAGTAGTACCGGGACATGGGCCTACGAGCAGTACTTC	CASSTGTWAYEQYF
.	TRBV6-1	.	TRBJ1-2	TGTGCCAGCAGTGAAGAAGGCCGCGGAAATGGCTACACCTTC	CASSEEGRGNGYTF
.	TRBV6-1	.	TRBJ2-2	TGTGCCAGCAGTGAAGAGGGGATATCAAGACGGCTGTTTTTT	CASSEEGISRRLFF
once	TRBV2	.	TRBJ2-5	TGTGCCAGCAGTGAACCGGGCAGGGACCAGTACTTC	CASSEPGRDQYF
few	TRBV28	.	TRBJ2-7	TGTGCCAGCACCACGGGCGCACGTGGGAGCTCCTACGAGCAGTACTTC	CASTTGARGSSYEQYF
.	TRBV5-5	.	TRBJ1-2	TGTGCCAGCAGCCCCCCGCTTGGTGTAGGCTATGGCTACACCTTC	CASSPPLGVGYGYTF
few	TRBV15	.	TRBJ1-2	TGTGCCACCAGCAGAGAATTTTATGGCTACACCTTC	CATSREFYGYTF
.	TRBV6-5	TRBD1	TRBJ2-5	TGTGCCAGCAGTTACGGACAGGGGTCCGGGGCCCAGTACTTC	CASSYGQGSGAQYF
few	TRBV5-1	TRBD1	TRBJ2-5	TGCGCCAGCAGCTTGGGGGACAGGTACCAAGAGACCCAGTACTTC	CASSLGDRYQETQYF
.	TRBV28	TRBD1	TRBJ1-1	TGTGCCTCAAGAGGGGGCGCGGGCACTGAAGCTTTCTTT	CASRGGAGTEAFF